This T cell receptor beta chain was recovered during a study of T cells after yellow fever vaccination. TCRdb analysed the 5' RACE reads with MiXCR anew, one entry per CDR3 protein. This table has roughly 260,000 distinct CDR3 sequences, 13% appearing once. Trimming took 7 bases from V and 5 from J; bases not matched to a gene: 4. CDR1 and CDR2 from the germline V gene are SGHRS and YFSETQ. This CDR3 has 14 residues. The TCR originated in a man aged 30 to 39 who received the YFV17D yellow fever vaccine. The chain uses TRBV5-1 and TRBJ1-6; TRBD1 aligns across 9 bases. The sequencing here drew on CD4+ T cells sorted from PBMCs, taken 45 days after the yellow fever booster vaccination. As DNA, the CDR3 is TGCGCCAGCCGCTGGACAGGGGATAATTCACCCCTCCACTTT. Protein product: CASRWTGDNSPLHF. Combining the CDR3 with reference TRBV5-1 and TRBJ1-6 gives the whole variable domain KAGVTQTPRYLIKTRGQQVTLSCSPISGHRSVSWYQQTPGQGLQFLFEYFSETQRNKGNFPGRFSGRQFSNSRSEMNVSTLELGDSALYLCASRWTGDNSPLHFGNGTRLTVT.